This is a list of T cell receptor beta chains from one sample in a study of blood T cells in healthy people across ages. One entry per CDR3 protein, called by TCRdb with MiXCR from the 5' RACE reads. This sample carries about 640,000 distinct CDR3 sequences, roughly 58% of them seen once, and the ten largest clones take approximately 40%. The specimen was blood. The receptors here all came from a man between 60 and 70 years old in good health. The CDR3 runs from the conserved cysteine through the conserved F or W. D genes are given only for firm matches. Some rows have no size entry. The others give once, few or many, or a class for an expanded clone.

J	D	size	V	length	CDR3	DNA
TRBJ2-1	TRBD1	-	TRBV6-1	14	CASSPDRGLDEQFF	TGTGCCAGCAGTCCCGACAGGGGGCTTGATGAGCAGTTCTTC
TRBJ2-1	-	-	TRBV29-1	11	CSVRGADEQFF	TGCAGCGTTAGGGGGGCCGATGAGCAGTTCTTC
TRBJ2-5	TRBD1	-	TRBV10-3	14	CAISTGQLEETQYF	TGTGCCATCAGTACGGGACAGTTAGAGGAGACCCAGTACTTC
TRBJ2-3	TRBD2	-	TRBV20-1	23	CSAPQGGGTSGTHPSQGADTQYF	TGCAGTGCCCCCCAAGGGGGGGGGACTAGCGGGACGCACCCATCCCAGGGCGCAGATACGCAGTATTTT
TRBJ2-1	-	-	TRBV3-1	15	CASSHRGSGEGEQFF	TGTGCCAGCAGCCACAGGGGCTCAGGTGAGGGTGAGCAGTTCTTC
TRBJ2-1	TRBD1	-	TRBV12-3/TRBV12-4	14	CASRTGLAHNEQFF	TGTGCCAGCAGGACAGGGCTCGCCCACAATGAGCAGTTCTTC
TRBJ1-2	TRBD1	-	TRBV20-1	12	CSARQGARGYTF	TGCAGTGCCAGACAGGGGGCAAGGGGCTACACCTTC
TRBJ1-6	-	few	TRBV5-6	15	CASSFGQPVASPLHF	TGTGCCAGCAGCTTCGGACAGCCGGTGGCCTCACCCCTCCACTTT
TRBJ2-5	TRBD1	-	TRBV5-5	17	CASSKGQGAGVQETQYF	TGTGCCAGCAGCAAAGGACAGGGGGCCGGAGTCCAAGAGACCCAGTACTTC
TRBJ2-3	-	-	TRBV14	14	CASDGYLRTDTQYF	TGTGCCAGCGATGGCTACTTAAGAACAGATACGCAGTATTTT
TRBJ2-1	-	-	TRBV10-3	14	CAISGRGPYNEQFF	TGTGCCATCAGTGGTAGGGGCCCGTACAATGAGCAGTTCTTC
TRBJ1-2	TRBD1	-	TRBV4-1	14	CASSHLQGAHGYTF	TGCGCCAGCAGCCACCTACAGGGGGCTCATGGCTACACCTTC
TRBJ2-2	TRBD1	-	TRBV5-1	15	CASSLQGAYTGELFF	TGCGCCAGCAGTTTGCAGGGGGCGTACACCGGGGAGCTGTTTTTT
TRBJ2-1	TRBD1	-	TRBV4-1	13	CASSHHGQGDKFF	TGCGCCAGCAGCCATCACGGACAGGGGGATAAGTTCTTC
TRBJ2-1	TRBD2	-	TRBV6-2/TRBV6-3	17	CASTSRTSGASYNEQFF	TGTGCCAGCACCTCTAGGACTAGCGGGGCCTCCTACAATGAGCAGTTCTTC
TRBJ2-3	TRBD2	-	TRBV12-3/TRBV12-4	16	CASSRRSGGQGDTQYF	TGTGCCAGCAGTCGACGTAGCGGGGGGCAAGGAGATACGCAGTATTTT
TRBJ2-7	TRBD1	-	TRBV6-5	14	CASSYSRQGYEQYF	TGTGCCAGCAGTTACTCGCGACAGGGCTACGAGCAGTACTTC
TRBJ2-4	-	-	TRBV11-2	13	CASSLTGYGIQYF	TGCGCCAGCAGCTTGACGGGGTACGGCATTCAGTACTTC
TRBJ1-2	-	-	TRBV6-1	13	CASSADSTYGYTF	TGTGCCAGCAGTGCAGACAGTACCTATGGCTACACCTTC
TRBJ1-4	-	-	TRBV5-1	14	CASSLRGGLEKLFF	TGCGCCAGCAGCTTGCGGGGGGGCTTGGAAAAACTGTTTTTT
TRBJ1-4	TRBD1	-	TRBV20-1	18	CSARAIRTGRATNKKLFF	TGCAGTGCTAGAGCGATCAGGACAGGGAGGGCGACTAATAAAAAACTGTTTTTT
TRBJ2-1	-	-	TRBV7-9	14	CASRQGNSYNEQFF	TGTGCCAGCAGGCAGGGAAACTCCTACAATGAGCAGTTCTTC
TRBJ2-1	TRBD2	-	TRBV7-2	15	CASRAVPGGYNEQFF	TGTGCCAGCAGGGCCGTTCCGGGGGGCTACAATGAGCAGTTCTTC
TRBJ2-3	-	once	TRBV29-1	14	CSVEEAGSTDTQYF	TGCAGCGTTGAAGAGGCAGGGAGCACAGATACGCAGTATTTT
TRBJ2-1	-	few	TRBV10-3	17	CAISESQSGGLNNEQFF	TGTGCCATCAGTGAGTCGCAGTCTGGGGGACTCAACAATGAGCAGTTCTTC
TRBJ1-2	TRBD1	-	TRBV27	15	CASRIITGGRYGYTF	TGTGCCAGCAGGATAATCACAGGGGGACGCTATGGCTACACCTTC
TRBJ2-2	-	-	TRBV10-3	15	CAIRAGYTGTGELFF	TGTGCCATCAGAGCTGGATACACGGGCACCGGGGAGCTGTTTTTT
TRBJ2-5	-	many	TRBV6-6	14	CASSYVGGPKEQYF	TGTGCCAGCAGTTACGTCGGGGGGCCGAAAGAGCAGTACTTC
TRBJ2-3	TRBD1	-	TRBV5-6	15	CASSFRDSPTDTQYF	TGTGCCAGCAGCTTCCGGGACAGTCCCACAGATACGCAGTATTTT
TRBJ2-7	-	-	TRBV20-1	18	CSASPPGQASASTYEQYF	TGCAGTGCTAGTCCCCCGGGGCAGGCCTCCGCTAGTACCTACGAGCAGTACTTC
TRBJ2-5	-	few	TRBV7-2	16	CASSLVAGPSQETQYF	TGTGCCAGCAGCTTAGTGGCGGGACCGAGCCAAGAGACCCAGTACTTC
TRBJ2-7	-	few	TRBV11-2	13	CASSLARYYEQYF	TGTGCCAGCAGCTTAGCACGGTACTACGAGCAGTACTTC
TRBJ2-3	-	once	TRBV4-1	16	CASSQDRAGAGDTQYF	TGCGCCAGCAGCCAAGACCGGGCTGGGGCGGGAGATACGCAGTATTTT
TRBJ2-2	TRBD2	few	TRBV10-2	17	CASSPGTSGGTDGELFF	TGCGCCAGCAGTCCCGGGACTAGCGGGGGGACGGACGGGGAGCTGTTTTTT
TRBJ2-7	TRBD2	few	TRBV29-1	14	CSVGGLAGSYEQYF	TGCAGCGTTGGGGGACTAGCGGGGTCCTACGAGCAGTACTTC
TRBJ2-3	TRBD2	-	TRBV10-3	13	CAHGGSSTDTQYF	TGTGCCCACGGGGGGTCTAGCACAGATACGCAGTATTTT
TRBJ2-7	-	-	TRBV15	14	CATSRDWGAYEQYF	TGTGCCACCAGCAGAGATTGGGGCGCCTACGAGCAGTACTTC
TRBJ1-6	-	-	TRBV7-8	17	CASSSRRFSSYNSPLHF	TGTGCCAGCAGCTCCAGACGCTTTAGCTCCTATAATTCACCCCTCCACTTT
TRBJ2-2	TRBD2	once	TRBV3-1	16	CASSLELAGPTGELFF	TGTGCCAGCAGTCTCGAACTAGCGGGGCCCACCGGGGAGCTGTTTTTT
TRBJ1-2	-	-	TRBV4-1	16	CASSHNRDPSRYGYTF	TGCGCCAGCAGCCACAACCGGGACCCGTCTCGGTATGGCTACACCTTC
TRBJ2-5	TRBD1	few	TRBV20-1	13	CSALRTGEETQYF	TGCAGTGCTTTAAGAACAGGGGAAGAGACCCAGTACTTC
TRBJ2-7	-	once	TRBV12-3/TRBV12-4	15	CASSFPQGGSYEQYF	TGTGCCAGCAGTTTTCCCCAGGGGGGCTCCTACGAGCAGTACTTC
TRBJ2-7	-	-	TRBV28	13	CASSVDSMKEQYF	TGTGCCAGCAGTGTAGACAGTATGAAAGAGCAGTACTTC
TRBJ2-1	-	-	TRBV6-5	15	CASRSGASSYNEQFF	TGTGCCAGCCGGTCTGGGGCCAGCTCCTACAATGAGCAGTTCTTC
TRBJ1-4	-	-	TRBV6-2/TRBV6-3	15	CASSSPSRTNEKLFF	TGTGCCAGCAGTTCCCCTAGTAGGACTAATGAAAAACTGTTTTTT
TRBJ1-5	-	-	TRBV20-1	15	CSASKGVLGNQPQHF	TGCAGTGCTAGTAAAGGGGTACTGGGTAATCAGCCCCAGCATTTT
TRBJ1-5	-	-	TRBV2	11	CASSGEGSQHF	TGTGCCAGCAGTGGGGAGGGTTCCCAGCATTTT